Included here is one T cell receptor (beta chain) sequence, with context. Its antigen remains unidentified. This specimen belongs to a study of ipilimumab plus nivolumab after autologous stem cell transplantation. Study results and limitations: Per the authors, repertoire, Treg and microbiota data justify further study.

The ends were cut back, 6 bases at V and 0 bases at J, with 12 bases in the middle. The CDR3 contains 14 residues. The germline CDR1 and CDR2 sequences are GTSNPN and SVGIG (reference sequence). Assay: immunoSEQ multiplex PCR; the TCRdb copy retains only in-frame clones and omits some. The sample carries approximately 20,000 clones, more than 60% recorded once. This chain links TRBV30 with TRBJ1-3; D may be TRBD1 (6 bases). Sequenced here: PBMCs, sampled in a trial of ipilimumab plus nivolumab as post-transplant consolidation. This clonotype was sampled from a male donor with diffuse large B-cell lymphoma. The DNA for the CDR3 is TGTGCCTGCCCGGGGGGCGGCTCTGGAAACACCATATATTTT. The encoded protein is CACPGGGSGNTIYF.